Listed below are T cell receptor beta chains from one sample, sequenced in a study of cytomegalovirus exposure and HLA in healthy donors. The protocol was immunoSEQ multiplex PCR, while the TCRdb copy is restricted to in-frame clones and leaves out a portion. The sample records 98,000 or so clones, 70% to 80% being singletons. Sequenced material: PBMCs. These TCRs come from a man between 60 and 70 years old in good health and CMV-seropositive. The CDR3 runs from the conserved cysteine through the conserved F or W. Fields, in order: clone size, J gene, V gene, D gene, CDR3 DNA, CDR3 protein. The D gene is left open where the match is weak. Clone size, where shown, is once, few, many, or a class for clones that have expanded.

.	TRBJ2-7	TRBV7-9	.	TGTGCCAGCAGCTTAGCCCAGGGCCTCAGCTCCTACGAGCAGTACTTC	CASSLAQGLSSYEQYF
.	TRBJ2-2	TRBV4-3	.	TGCGCCAGCAGCCCCTCGACGGGCACCGGGGAGCTGTTTTTT	CASSPSTGTGELFF
.	TRBJ2-7	TRBV9	.	TGTGCCAGCAGCTTCTCAGACAGCTCCTACGAGCAGTACTTC	CASSFSDSSYEQYF
.	TRBJ1-2	TRBV21-1	.	TGTGCCAGCAGCAAAGCGGGAGGGTACAGGGGGCTGAATACCGAATATGGCTACACCTTC	CASSKAGGYRGLNTEYGYTF
.	TRBJ1-2	TRBV27	.	TGTGCCAGCAGTTTCGGTTTGGAGCGACCGTATGGCTACACCTTC	CASSFGLERPYGYTF
.	TRBJ2-1	TRBV7-2	.	TGTGCCAGCAGAAAAAGGGAGGCCAATCAGCAGTTCTTC	CASRKREANQQFF
once	TRBJ1-2	TRBV9	TRBD1	TGTGCCAGCGGCCCAGGGGGCAATGGCTACACCTTC	CASGPGGNGYTF
.	TRBJ1-2	TRBV11-2	.	TGTGCCAGCAGCTTAGGGGTATCGGGTGGCTACACCTTC	CASSLGVSGGYTF
.	TRBJ2-2	TRBV19	.	TGTGCCAGTAGTATAGAGAGGGTTTCTAAGGTTAACACCGGGGAGCTGTTTTTT	CASSIERVSKVNTGELFF
few	TRBJ1-1	TRBV10-3	.	TGTGCCATCAGTAGCGAGGTTGGGACTGAAGCTTTCTTT	CAISSEVGTEAFF
.	TRBJ1-6	TRBV9	.	TGTGCCAGCAGCGCGGGAGGAAGGAATTCACCCCTCCACTTT	CASSAGGRNSPLHF
.	TRBJ2-4	TRBV18	TRBD1	TGTGCCAGCTCACCACGGGACAGTGTAAACATTCAGTACTTC	CASSPRDSVNIQYF
.	TRBJ1-6	TRBV4-1	.	TGCGCCAGCAGCCGAAGCATGGAGAGGAGCTCCTATAATTCACCCCTCCACTTT	CASSRSMERSSYNSPLHF
.	TRBJ2-7	TRBV5-6	TRBD1	TGTGCCAGCGCCCCCGGGACAGGGGTTGTCGAGCAGTACTTC	CASAPGTGVVEQYF
.	TRBJ2-7	TRBV19	.	TGTGCCAGTAGTAGCCTACAGGGAGCTAATTACGAGCAGTACTTC	CASSSLQGANYEQYF
.	TRBJ1-1	TRBV7-9	.	TGTGCCAGCGCCGACAGGATTTCATTGGGGAACACTGAAGCTTTCTTT	CASADRISLGNTEAFF
.	TRBJ2-5	TRBV7-9	TRBD1	TGTGCCAGCAGCACCTGGGACAGGGGCGACGAGACCCAGTACTTC	CASSTWDRGDETQYF
.	TRBJ2-5	TRBV5-1	.	TGCGCCAGCCAGGGGACGGAGACCCAGTACTTC	CASQGTETQYF
.	TRBJ1-5	TRBV28	.	TGTGCCAGCAGTTTTTTGGGACAATTAGGGGGATATAGCAATCAGCCCCAGCATTTT	CASSFLGQLGGYSNQPQHF
.	TRBJ2-7	TRBV6-6	TRBD1	TGTGCCAGCAGTTACCGACAGGGGCCCAACTACGAGCAGTACTTC	CASSYRQGPNYEQYF
.	TRBJ1-6	TRBV27	TRBD1	TGTGCCAGCACCTGGACAGGGGGCGAGTCACCCCTCCACTTT	CASTWTGGESPLHF
few	TRBJ1-5	TRBV4-3	.	TGCGCCAGCAGCCAAGGATGGGGGGTTGGTAGCAATCAGCCCCAGCATTTT	CASSQGWGVGSNQPQHF
.	TRBJ2-7	TRBV9	TRBD2	TGTGCCAGCAGCGTAGGGGGACTAGCCTACCACGAGCAGTACTTC	CASSVGGLAYHEQYF
.	TRBJ2-3	TRBV4-1	TRBD2	TGCGCCAGCAGCCAAGATGAGCGGGGGGGCTGGGATACGCAGTATTTT	CASSQDERGGWDTQYF
.	TRBJ1-2	TRBV5-1	.	TGCGCCAGCAGCTTCGCTCCTTTGGAGTACTATGGCTACACCTTC	CASSFAPLEYYGYTF
once	TRBJ1-5	TRBV19	.	TGTGCCAGTAACGGTCTGCTTCATCAGCCCCAGCATTTT	CASNGLLHQPQHF
.	TRBJ2-7	TRBV19	TRBD1	TGTGCCAGTACCCCGACAGGGACCTTCTACGAGCAGTACTTC	CASTPTGTFYEQYF
.	TRBJ1-6	TRBV7-3	TRBD1	TGTGCCAGCAGCTCCCAAGCGGGACAGGGTTATTCACCCCTCCACTTT	CASSSQAGQGYSPLHF
.	TRBJ2-1	TRBV6-4	.	TGTGCCAGCAGTGACTCTCCGTTAGCGAGAACGTCCTACAATGAGCAGTTCTTC	CASSDSPLARTSYNEQFF
few	TRBJ2-3	TRBV29-1	.	TGCAGCGTTTCTGGACTACTGATCACAGATACGCAGTATTTT	CSVSGLLITDTQYF
.	TRBJ2-1	TRBV2	TRBD2	TGTGCCAGCGGGCTAGCGGGCAATGAGCAGTTCTTC	CASGLAGNEQFF
.	TRBJ2-7	TRBV28	.	TGTGCCAGCACCCCCACAGGGTTCTCCTACGAGCAGTACTTC	CASTPTGFSYEQYF
.	TRBJ2-2	TRBV6-4	.	TGTGCCAGCAGTGACTCGAACTTTGGGGAGCTGTTTTTT	CASSDSNFGELFF
once	TRBJ2-3	TRBV7-9	.	TGTGCCAGCAGCCAAAAGGTCAAACAGGGAGTCGGCACAGATACGCAGTATTTT	CASSQKVKQGVGTDTQYF
.	TRBJ2-6	TRBV5-4	.	TGTGCCAGCAGCTTGACCATAGGGGTCACTGGGGCCAACGTCCTGACTTTC	CASSLTIGVTGANVLTF
.	TRBJ2-7	TRBV5-4	TRBD1	TGTGCCAGCAGCTTGCCTGGACAGGGCCTCTCCTACGAGCAGTACTTC	CASSLPGQGLSYEQYF
.	TRBJ2-1	TRBV27	TRBD2	TGTGCCAGCAGTTTACTTGCGGGGGTTGGCGATGAGCAGTTCTTC	CASSLLAGVGDEQFF
.	TRBJ2-1	TRBV7-2	.	TGTGCCAGCAGCAGGATCCCCGGGTACAATGAGCAGTTCTTC	CASSRIPGYNEQFF
.	TRBJ2-7	TRBV7-6	.	TGTGCCAGCAGCAGAACCGACAGGAGCTCCTACGAGCAGTACTTC	CASSRTDRSSYEQYF
.	TRBJ1-6	TRBV7-9	.	TGTGCCAGCAGCTTAGTTTTGGGTCAGGTTAATTCACCCCTCCACTTT	CASSLVLGQVNSPLHF
.	TRBJ2-7	TRBV6-1	.	TGTGCCAGCAGTGAAAGGCTGGGGCCCTCCTACGAGCAGTACTTC	CASSERLGPSYEQYF
.	TRBJ2-3	TRBV10-3	.	TGTGCCATCAGTGATTGGAGGGGGCGGCAGGCAGATACGCAGTATTTT	CAISDWRGRQADTQYF
.	TRBJ2-7	TRBV7-6	.	TGTGCCAGCAGCTTAGATCCGGGGGCAGGGGGCGAGCAGTACTTC	CASSLDPGAGGEQYF
.	TRBJ1-1	TRBV5-1	.	TGCGCCAGCAGCGACAGTTTGAACACTGAAGCTTTCTTT	CASSDSLNTEAFF
.	TRBJ1-2	TRBV28	.	TGTGCCAGCAGCGACTTGGGTGGCTATGGCTACACCTTC	CASSDLGGYGYTF
.	TRBJ2-7	TRBV7-6	TRBD1	TGTGCCAGCAGCTTAGGACAGGGGGCCTACGAGCAGTACTTC	CASSLGQGAYEQYF
.	TRBJ2-1	TRBV5-1	TRBD1	TGCGCCAGCAGCCTGTGGACAGGGGGCCACAATGAGCAGTTCTTC	CASSLWTGGHNEQFF
.	TRBJ2-7	TRBV1	.	TGCACCAGCGGTAGCTACGAGCAGTACTTC	CTSGSYEQYF
.	TRBJ1-1	TRBV29-1	.	TGCAGCGTAGACATTGGATATGCTGACACTGAAGCTTTCTTT	CSVDIGYADTEAFF
.	TRBJ2-7	TRBV27	.	TGTGCCAGCAGTTTCCTCCACGAGCAGTACTTC	CASSFLHEQYF